What follows is one TCR beta chain and its context. Its specificity is not known. Naive CD8 cells, CD45RO-negative and positively selected for CCR7, excluded terminally differentiated effector memory CD45RA+ cells. Trimming cost V 4 bases and J 5 bases; bases outside gene matches: 5. CDR1 SEHNR and CDR2 FQNEAQ come from the germline V gene (reference sequence). This CDR3 spans 14 amino acids. Data came from immunoSEQ multiplex PCR; TCRdb stores just in-frame clones and leaves some out. The profile shows about 580,000 clones, 98% of them singletons. The record originates from a study of shared clonotypes between healthy human individuals. Study-wide findings and caveats: A few donors held about 5% of naive CD4 clonotypes in common.

Material: naive CD8+ T cells sorted from blood. The TCR was taken from a man between 25 and 39 years old in good health. The J gene is TRBJ1-1, the V gene TRBV7-9, with 9 bases that match TRBD1. This CDR3 is CASSYTGGATEAFF. The CDR3 nucleotides are TGTGCCAGCAGCTACACAGGGGGCGCGACTGAAGCTTTCTTT.